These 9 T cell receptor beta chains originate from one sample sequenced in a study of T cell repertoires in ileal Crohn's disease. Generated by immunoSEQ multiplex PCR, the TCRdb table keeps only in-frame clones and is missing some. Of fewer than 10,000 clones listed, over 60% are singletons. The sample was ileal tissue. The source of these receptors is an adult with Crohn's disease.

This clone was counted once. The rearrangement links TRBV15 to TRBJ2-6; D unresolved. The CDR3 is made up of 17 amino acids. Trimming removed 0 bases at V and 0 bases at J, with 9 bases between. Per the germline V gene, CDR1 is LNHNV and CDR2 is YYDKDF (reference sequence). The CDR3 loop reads CATSREVQSSGANVLTF. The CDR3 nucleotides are TGTGCCACCAGCAGAGAGGTACAAAGCTCTGGGGCCAACGTCCTGACTTTC.

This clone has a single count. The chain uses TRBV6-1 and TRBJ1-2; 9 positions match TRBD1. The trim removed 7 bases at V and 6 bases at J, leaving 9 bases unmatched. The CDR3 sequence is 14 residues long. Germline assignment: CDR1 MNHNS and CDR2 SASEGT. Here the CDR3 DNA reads TGTGCCAGCACCCGGCCGGGACAGGGCCATGGCTACACCTTC. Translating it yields CASTRPGQGHGYTF.

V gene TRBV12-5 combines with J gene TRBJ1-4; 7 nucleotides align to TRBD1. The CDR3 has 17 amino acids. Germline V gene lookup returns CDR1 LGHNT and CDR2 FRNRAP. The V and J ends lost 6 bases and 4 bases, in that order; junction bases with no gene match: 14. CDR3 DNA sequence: TGTGCTAGTGGAATTTTCGATTCGGGACAGATTAATGAAAAACTGTTTTTT. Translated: CASGIFDSGQINEKLFF.

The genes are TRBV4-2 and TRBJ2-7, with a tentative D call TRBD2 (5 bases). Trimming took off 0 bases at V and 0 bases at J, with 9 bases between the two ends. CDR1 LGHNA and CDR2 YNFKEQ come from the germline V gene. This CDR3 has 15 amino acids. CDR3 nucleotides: TGTGCCAGCAGCCAAGACAGCGGTAGCTCCTACGAGCAGTACTTC. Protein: CASSQDSGSSYEQYF.

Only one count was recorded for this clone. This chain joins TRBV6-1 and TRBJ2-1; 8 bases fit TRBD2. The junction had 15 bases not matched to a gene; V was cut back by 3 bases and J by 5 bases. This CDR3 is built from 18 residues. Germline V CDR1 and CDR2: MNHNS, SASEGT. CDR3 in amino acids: CASSEVHGGGYPNNEQFF. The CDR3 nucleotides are TGTGCCAGCAGTGAGGTGCACGGCGGGGGGTACCCGAACAATGAGCAGTTCTTC.

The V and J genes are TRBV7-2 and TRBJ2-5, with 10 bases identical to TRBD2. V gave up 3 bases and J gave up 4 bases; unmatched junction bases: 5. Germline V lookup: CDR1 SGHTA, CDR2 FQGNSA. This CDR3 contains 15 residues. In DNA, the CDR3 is TGTGCCAGCAGCTTCCAGGCTAGCGGGGGAGAGACCCAGTACTTC. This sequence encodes CASSFQASGGETQYF.

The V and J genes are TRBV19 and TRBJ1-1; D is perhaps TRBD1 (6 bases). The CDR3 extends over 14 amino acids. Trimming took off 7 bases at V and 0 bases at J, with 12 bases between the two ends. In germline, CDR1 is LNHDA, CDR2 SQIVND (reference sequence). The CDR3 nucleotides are TGTGCCAGTAAGGACAGTCACATGAACACTGAAGCTTTCTTT. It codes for CASKDSHMNTEAFF.

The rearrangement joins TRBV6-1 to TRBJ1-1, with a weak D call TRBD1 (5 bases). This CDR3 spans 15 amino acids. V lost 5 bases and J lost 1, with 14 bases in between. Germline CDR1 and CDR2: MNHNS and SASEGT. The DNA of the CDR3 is TGTGCCAGCAGTCCCGAGAGACAGCCGAACACTGAAGCTTTCTTT. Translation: CASSPERQPNTEAFF.

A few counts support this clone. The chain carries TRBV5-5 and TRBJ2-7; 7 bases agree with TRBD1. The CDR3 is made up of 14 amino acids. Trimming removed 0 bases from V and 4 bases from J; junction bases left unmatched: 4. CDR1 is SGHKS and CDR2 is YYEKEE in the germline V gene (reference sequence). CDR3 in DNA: TGTGCCAGCAGCTTGGTAGAGGGGGCGTACGAGCAGTACTTC. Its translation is CASSLVEGAYEQYF.